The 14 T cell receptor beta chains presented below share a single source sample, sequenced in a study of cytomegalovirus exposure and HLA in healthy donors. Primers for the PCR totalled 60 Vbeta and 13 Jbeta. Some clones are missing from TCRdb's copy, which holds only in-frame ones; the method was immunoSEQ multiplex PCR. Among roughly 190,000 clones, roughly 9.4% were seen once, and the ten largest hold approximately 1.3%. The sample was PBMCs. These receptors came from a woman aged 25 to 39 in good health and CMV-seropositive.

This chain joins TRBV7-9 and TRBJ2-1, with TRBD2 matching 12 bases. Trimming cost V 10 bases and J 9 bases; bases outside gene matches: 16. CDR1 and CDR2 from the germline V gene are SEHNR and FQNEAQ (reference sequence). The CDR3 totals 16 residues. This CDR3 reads CAMGHQTSGSIGEQFF. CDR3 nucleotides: TGTGCCATGGGACACCAGACTAGCGGGAGTATAGGTGAGCAGTTCTTC.

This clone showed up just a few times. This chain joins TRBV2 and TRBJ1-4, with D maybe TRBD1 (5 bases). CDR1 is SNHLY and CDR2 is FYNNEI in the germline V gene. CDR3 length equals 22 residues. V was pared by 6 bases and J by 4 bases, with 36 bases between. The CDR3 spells CASRYNRRDVFSAGRSNEKLFF. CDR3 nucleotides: TGTGCCAGCAGATACAACAGACGGGACGTCTTTTCAGCGGGCCGGAGTAATGAAAAACTGTTTTTT.

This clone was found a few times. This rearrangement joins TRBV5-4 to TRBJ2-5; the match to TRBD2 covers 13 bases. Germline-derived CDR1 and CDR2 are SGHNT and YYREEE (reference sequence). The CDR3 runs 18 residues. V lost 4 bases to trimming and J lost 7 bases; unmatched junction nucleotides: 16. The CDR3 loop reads CASSRGTSGTRFAGTQYF. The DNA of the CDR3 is TGTGCCAGCAGCCGCGGGACTAGCGGGACGCGATTCGCAGGGACCCAGTACTTC.

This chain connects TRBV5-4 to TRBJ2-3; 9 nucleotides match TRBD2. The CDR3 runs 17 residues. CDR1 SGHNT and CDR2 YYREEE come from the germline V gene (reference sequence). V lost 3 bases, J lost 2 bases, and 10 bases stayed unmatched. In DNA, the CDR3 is TGTGCCAGCAGCTCCCGCGGGGGGGTTGTTTCCACAGATACGCAGTATTTT. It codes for CASSSRGGVVSTDTQYF.

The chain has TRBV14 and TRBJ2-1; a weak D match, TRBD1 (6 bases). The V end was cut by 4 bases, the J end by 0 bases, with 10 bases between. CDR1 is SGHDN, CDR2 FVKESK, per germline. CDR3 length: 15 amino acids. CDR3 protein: CASSLGQNSYNEQFF. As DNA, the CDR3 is TGTGCCAGCAGCCTCGGACAGAACTCCTACAATGAGCAGTTCTTC.

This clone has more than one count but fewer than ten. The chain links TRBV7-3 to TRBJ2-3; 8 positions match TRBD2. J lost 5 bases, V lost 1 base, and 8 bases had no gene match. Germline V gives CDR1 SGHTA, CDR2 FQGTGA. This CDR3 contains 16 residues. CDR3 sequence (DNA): TGTGCCAGCAGCTTAAGAGACGGGAGGGGAAAAGATACGCAGTATTTT. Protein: CASSLRDGRGKDTQYF.

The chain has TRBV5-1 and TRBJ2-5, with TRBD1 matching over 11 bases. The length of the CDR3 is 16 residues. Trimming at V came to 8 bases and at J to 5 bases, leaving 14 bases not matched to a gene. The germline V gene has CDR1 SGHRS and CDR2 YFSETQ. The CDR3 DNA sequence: TGCGCCAGAATTCCGGGACAGGGGGTCAGGAGGGAGACCCAGTACTTC. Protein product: CARIPGQGVRRETQYF.

The CDR3 here is CASSGITGTEAGYTF. The CDR3 DNA sequence: TGTGCCAGTAGTGGAATAACCGGGACAGAGGCCGGCTACACCTTC. The J gene is TRBJ1-2, the V gene TRBV19; 7 positions match TRBD1. V lost 5 bases and J lost 8; bases outside the gene matches: 14. CDR1 and CDR2 from the germline V gene are LNHDA and SQIVND (reference sequence). The CDR3 totals 15 residues.

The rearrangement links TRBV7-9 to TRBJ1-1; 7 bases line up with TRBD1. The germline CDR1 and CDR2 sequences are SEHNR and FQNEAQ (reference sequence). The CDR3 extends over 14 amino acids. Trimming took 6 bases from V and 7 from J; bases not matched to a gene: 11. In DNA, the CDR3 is TGTGCCAGCAGTTATGATAGTGACAGGGTTGAAGCTTTCTTT. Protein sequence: CASSYDSDRVEAFF.

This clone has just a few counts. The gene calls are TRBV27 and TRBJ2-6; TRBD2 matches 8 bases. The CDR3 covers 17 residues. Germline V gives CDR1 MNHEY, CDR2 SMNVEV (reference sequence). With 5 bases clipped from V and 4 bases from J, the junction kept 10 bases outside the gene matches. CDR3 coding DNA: TGTGCCAGCAGTGGTTTCGGGAGGGCCTCAGGGGCCAACGTCCTGACTTTC. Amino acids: CASSGFGRASGANVLTF. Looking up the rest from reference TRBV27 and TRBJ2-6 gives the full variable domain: EAQVTQNPRYLITVTGKKLTVTCSQNMNHEYMSWYRQDPGLGLRQIYYSMNVEVTDKGDVPEGYKVSRKEKRNFPLILESPSPNQTSLYFCASSGFGRASGANVLTFGAGSRLTVL.

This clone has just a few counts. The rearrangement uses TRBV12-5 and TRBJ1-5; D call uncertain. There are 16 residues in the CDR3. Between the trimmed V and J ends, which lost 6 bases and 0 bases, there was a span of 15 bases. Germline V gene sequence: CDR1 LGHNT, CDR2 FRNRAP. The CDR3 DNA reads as TGTGCTAGTGGCCCTCCCGGGGTTAATAGCAATCAGCCCCAGCATTTT. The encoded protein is CASGPPGVNSNQPQHF.

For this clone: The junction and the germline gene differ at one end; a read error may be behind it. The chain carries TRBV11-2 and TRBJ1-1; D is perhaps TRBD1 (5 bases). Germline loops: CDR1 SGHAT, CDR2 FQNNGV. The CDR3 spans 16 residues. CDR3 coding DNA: TGTGCCAGCAGCCGCACCTCGATAGGGGCGAACGCTGAAGCTTTCTTT. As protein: CASSRTSIGANAEAFF.

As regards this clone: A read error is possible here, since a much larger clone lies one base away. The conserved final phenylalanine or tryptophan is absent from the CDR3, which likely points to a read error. The CDR3 coding sequence is TGTGCCTGGAGTGGGGACAGGGAGGTTGAAAAACTGTTTGTT. Its translation: CAWSGDREVEKLFV. The rearrangement joins TRBV30 to TRBJ1-4, with TRBD1 identical over 9 bases. The germline gives CDR1 GTSNPN, CDR2 SVGIG (reference sequence). The CDR3 covers 14 residues. V shed 1 base and J 7 bases; nucleotides not matched to a gene: 4.

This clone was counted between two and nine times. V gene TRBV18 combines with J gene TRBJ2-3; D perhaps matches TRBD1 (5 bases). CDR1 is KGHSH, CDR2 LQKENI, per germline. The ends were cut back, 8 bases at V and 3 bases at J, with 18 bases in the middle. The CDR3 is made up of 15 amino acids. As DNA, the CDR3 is TGTGCCAGCGCTAAAGGGGTGACGACTACAGATACGCAGTATTTT. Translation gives CASAKGVTTTDTQYF.